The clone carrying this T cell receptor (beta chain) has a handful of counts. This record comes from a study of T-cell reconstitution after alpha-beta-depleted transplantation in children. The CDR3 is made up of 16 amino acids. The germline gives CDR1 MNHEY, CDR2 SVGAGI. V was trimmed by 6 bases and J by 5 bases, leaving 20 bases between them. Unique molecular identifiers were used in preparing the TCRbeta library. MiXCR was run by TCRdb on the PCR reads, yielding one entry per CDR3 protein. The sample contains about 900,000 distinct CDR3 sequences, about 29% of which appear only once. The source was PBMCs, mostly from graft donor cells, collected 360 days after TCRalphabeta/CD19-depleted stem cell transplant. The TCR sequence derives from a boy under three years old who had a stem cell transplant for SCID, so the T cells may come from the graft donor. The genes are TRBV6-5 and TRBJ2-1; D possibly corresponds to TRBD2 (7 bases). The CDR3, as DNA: TGTGCCAGCAGACCATTGGGGGGGGGCGTCGACAATGAGCAGTTCTTC. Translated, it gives CASRPLGGGVDNEQFF.